These 20 T cell receptor beta chains were all obtained from the same sample, sequenced in a study of cytomegalovirus exposure and HLA in healthy donors. The protocol was immunoSEQ multiplex PCR, while the TCRdb copy is restricted to in-frame clones and leaves out a portion. The sample has about 240,000 clones, 87% seen once. The source material was PBMCs. These receptors came from a man aged 18 to 35 in good health and CMV-seronegative.

The chain uses TRBV7-2 and TRBJ2-1; tentatively, D is TRBD2 (6 bases). The length of the CDR3 is 13 residues. Deletions cut 5 bases from V and 9 bases from J, with 14 bases between. From germline, CDR1 is SGHTA and CDR2 FQGNSA. The CDR3 spells CASSPLAWGEQFF. CDR3 in DNA: TGTGCCAGCAGCCCCCTAGCGTGGGGTGAGCAGTTCTTC.

The CDR3, as DNA: TGCGCCAGCAGCCAAGAGGCGGTCGATGCAGATACGCAGTATTTT. Translated: CASSQEAVDADTQYF. The chain carries TRBV4-3 and TRBJ2-3; D ambiguous. Germline V lookup: CDR1 LGHNA, CDR2 YSLEER. The CDR3 consists of 15 residues. Trimming stripped 0 bases from V and 4 bases from J, with 11 bases between.

V usage is TRBV9 and J usage is TRBJ2-2, with 8 bases fitting TRBD1. V was clipped by 2 bases and J by 7 bases; unmatched bases: 10. The length of the CDR3 is 16 residues. CDR1 is SGDLS, CDR2 YYNGEE, per germline. The CDR3 coding sequence is TGTGCCAGCAGCGTCGGACAGGGAAGGGGGGTCGGGGAGCTGTTTTTT. Protein product: CASSVGQGRGVGELFF.

The chain has TRBV16 and TRBJ2-7, with D uncertain. V was trimmed by 0 bases and J by 6 bases, leaving 12 bases between them. CDR1 is KGHSY and CDR2 is FQNENV in the germline V gene. The length of the CDR3 is 14 residues. CDR3 amino acids: CASSQSPVYSEQYF. The CDR3 region has the DNA TGTGCCAGCAGCCAATCGCCCGTATACAGCGAGCAGTACTTC. The entire variable domain, with the rest obtained from reference TRBV16 and TRBJ2-7, is as follows: GEEVAQTPKHLVRGEGQKAKLYCAPIKGHSYVFWYQQVLKNEFKFLISFQNENVFDETGMPKERFSAKCLPNSPCSLEIQATKLEDSAVYFCASSQSPVYSEQYFGPGTRLTVT.

A single count supports this clone. The chain is built from TRBV5-1 and TRBJ1-5; D is unclear. With 3 bases removed from V and 0 bases from J, the gap between germline ends came to 4 bases. The CDR3 runs to 13 residues. Germline CDR1 is SGHRS and CDR2 is YFSETQ. The CDR3 DNA reads TGCGCCAGCAGCTCAGATAGCAATCAGCCCCAGCATTTT. It encodes CASSSDSNQPQHF.

CDR3 bases: TGTGCCAGCAGTGAATCATTCCCCCCGAGTGGCTACACCTTC. Encoded protein: CASSESFPPSGYTF. The genes are TRBV25-1 and TRBJ1-2; D unclear. V lost 1 base and J 7 bases, leaving 13 bases between the germline ends. The germline CDR1 and CDR2 sequences are MGHDK and SYGVNS. The CDR3 spans 14 residues.

The gene calls are TRBV28 and TRBJ1-6; 9 bases agree with TRBD1. The CDR3 has 15 residues. V dropped 3 bases and J dropped 7; count of bases not matched to a gene: 4. Germline lookup yields CDR1 MDHEN and CDR2 SYDVKM. This CDR3 is CASSFDRGVNSPLHF. In DNA form, the CDR3 reads TGTGCCAGCAGTTTCGACAGGGGGGTAAATTCACCCCTCCACTTT. Full variable domain (outside the CDR3, taken from reference TRBV28 and TRBJ1-6): DVKVTQSSRYLVKRTGEKVFLECVQDMDHENMFWYRQDPGLGLRLIYFSYDVKMKEKGDIPEGYSVSREKKERFSLILESASTNQTSMYLCASSFDRGVNSPLHFGNGTRLTVT.

The V call is TRBV6-5, the J call TRBJ1-4; TRBD1 might be the D (5 bases). This CDR3 spans 14 amino acids. The germline V and J ends were trimmed by 2 bases and 7 bases, with 11 bases remaining between them. CDR1 is MNHEY and CDR2 is SVGAGI in the germline V gene. The CDR3 reads CASSYRGMREKLFF. CDR3 coding DNA: TGTGCCAGCAGTTACAGGGGTATGCGTGAAAAACTGTTTTTT.

CDR3 DNA: TGTGCCAGCAGCTTAGGCGGGACAGGGAAAAAGAACACTGAAGCTTTCTTT. It yields the protein CASSLGGTGKKNTEAFF. The chain joins TRBV7-2 to TRBJ1-1; 9 nucleotides align to TRBD1. J lost 1 base, V lost 1 base, and 7 bases had no gene match. From germline, CDR1 is SGHTA and CDR2 FQGNSA. The CDR3 totals 17 residues.

V usage is TRBV9 and J usage is TRBJ1-3; 7 bases map to TRBD1. The J segment lost 4 bases and the V segment lost 4 bases, leaving 5 bases of the junction unmatched. Germline V gene data show CDR1 as SGDLS and CDR2 as YYNGEE. The CDR3 totals 14 residues. This chain's CDR3 is CASSPTGLGNTIYF. The CDR3 DNA reads TGTGCCAGCAGCCCGACAGGGTTAGGAAACACCATATATTTT.

J is TRBJ2-7 and V is TRBV28; 7 nucleotides align to TRBD2. The junction had 12 bases not matched to a gene; V was cut back by 6 bases and J by 1 base. The germline gives CDR1 MDHEN, CDR2 SYDVKM. The CDR3 totals 16 residues. CDR3 sequence reads: CASSFSPGRESYEQYF. For the CDR3, the DNA is TGTGCCAGCAGCTTCTCCCCCGGGCGGGAGTCCTACGAGCAGTACTTC.

This sequence joins TRBV6-6 and TRBJ2-3; maybe TRBD2 (5 bases). Trimming shortened V by 5 bases and J by 3 bases, and 9 bases separated the two germline ends. Germline CDR1 and CDR2: MNHNY and SVGAGI (reference sequence). This CDR3 is 13 amino acids long. CDR3 loop: CASSAPGTDTQYF. The CDR3 DNA is TGTGCCAGCAGTGCCCCGGGAACAGATACGCAGTATTTT.

V and J are TRBV27 and TRBJ2-1; 13 bases agree with TRBD2. The junction had 6 bases not matched to a gene; V was cut back by 4 bases and J by 0 bases. CDR1 is MNHEY and CDR2 is SMNVEV in the germline V gene (reference sequence). This CDR3 spans 18 amino acids. CDR3 in amino acids: CASSSGLAGESSYNEQFF. CDR3 DNA sequence: TGTGCCAGCAGTTCCGGACTAGCGGGGGAAAGCTCCTACAATGAGCAGTTCTTC.

The chain uses TRBV14 and TRBJ1-6, with 9 bases lining up with TRBD1. In germline, CDR1 is SGHDN, CDR2 FVKESK. Trimming took 3 bases from V and 9 from J; bases not matched to a gene: 3. The CDR3 spans 14 residues. The chain's CDR3 is CASSQTGGISPLHF. CDR3 nucleotides: TGTGCCAGCAGCCAGACAGGGGGGATTTCACCCCTCCACTTT. The whole variable domain, remainder taken from reference TRBV14 and TRBJ1-6, is EAGVTQFPSHSVIEKGQTVTLRCDPISGHDNLYWYRRVMGKEIKFLLHFVKESKQDESGMPNNRFLAERTGGTYSTLKVQPAELEDSGVYFCASSQTGGISPLHFGNGTRLTVT.

The V call is TRBV28, the J call TRBJ2-7, with D perhaps matching TRBD2 (6 bases). The germline CDR1 and CDR2 sequences are MDHEN and SYDVKM. The CDR3 totals 14 residues. Trimming cost V 0 bases and J 3 bases, with 9 bases left between them. CDR3 coding DNA: TGTGCCAGCAGTTTATGGAGGCGGGACTACGAGCAGTACTTC. This sequence encodes CASSLWRRDYEQYF.

This rearrangement joins TRBV5-6 to TRBJ2-5, with D tentatively TRBD1 (6 bases). The CDR3 runs 14 residues. The ends were cut back, 0 bases at V and 2 bases at J, with 8 bases in the middle. Germline V CDR1 and CDR2: SGHDT, YYEEEE. This CDR3 is CASSLVQGQETQYF. CDR3 DNA sequence: TGTGCCAGCAGCTTGGTACAGGGTCAAGAGACCCAGTACTTC.

The chain recombines TRBV5-1 with TRBJ1-1; TRBD1 aligns across 9 bases. After removal of 5 bases from V and 5 bases from J, the junction contained 7 bases not matched to a gene. This CDR3 spans 14 amino acids. Germline V gene data show CDR1 as SGHRS and CDR2 as YFSETQ. CDR3 DNA: TGCGCCAGCAGTACCGGACAGGGGCGGACTGAAGCTTTCTTT. This translates into CASSTGQGRTEAFF.

This chain links TRBV4-2 with TRBJ2-7; weak D call: TRBD2 (5 bases). In germline, CDR1 is LGHNA, CDR2 YNFKEQ. This CDR3 region has 15 residues. The ends were cut back, 0 bases at V and 1 base at J, with 10 bases in the middle. The DNA for the CDR3 is TGTGCCAGCAGCCAAGACCGGGATATTTCCTACGAGCAGTACTTC. Encoded protein: CASSQDRDISYEQYF.

The rearrangement links TRBV4-2 to TRBJ2-7; 9 bases fit TRBD1. The germline gives CDR1 LGHNA, CDR2 YNFKEQ. The length of the CDR3 is 15 residues. Losses at the gene ends were 0 bases for V and 3 bases for J; bases not matched to a gene: 3. The CDR3 region is CASSQDLTGGYEQYF. Written as DNA, the CDR3 is TGTGCCAGCAGCCAAGATTTGACAGGGGGCTACGAGCAGTACTTC.

The chain uses TRBV25-1 and TRBJ1-1; maybe TRBD1 (5 bases). CDR3 size: 15 residues. Trimming took off 3 bases at V and 3 bases at J, with 14 bases between the two ends. CDR1 and CDR2 (germline): MGHDK, SYGVNS. CDR3 sequence reads: CASSDPTEGDTEAFF. The CDR3 nucleotides are TGTGCCAGCAGTGACCCTACCGAAGGGGACACTGAAGCTTTCTTT.